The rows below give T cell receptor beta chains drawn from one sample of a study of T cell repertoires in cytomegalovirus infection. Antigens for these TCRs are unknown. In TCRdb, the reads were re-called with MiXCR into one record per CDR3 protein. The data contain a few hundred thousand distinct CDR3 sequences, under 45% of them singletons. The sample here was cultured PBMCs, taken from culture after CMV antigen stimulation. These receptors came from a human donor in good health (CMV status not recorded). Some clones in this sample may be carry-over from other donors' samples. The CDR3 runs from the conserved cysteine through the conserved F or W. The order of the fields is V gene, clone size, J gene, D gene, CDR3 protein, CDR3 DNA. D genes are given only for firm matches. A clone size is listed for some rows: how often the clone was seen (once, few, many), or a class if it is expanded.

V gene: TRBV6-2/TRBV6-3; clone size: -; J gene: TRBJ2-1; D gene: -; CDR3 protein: CASSWRDGWRFNEQFF; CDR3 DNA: TGTGCCAGCAGTTGGCGGGACGGGTGGCGCTTCAATGAGCAGTTCTTC
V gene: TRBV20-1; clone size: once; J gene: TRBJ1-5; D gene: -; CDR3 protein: CSARDFGHNQPQHF; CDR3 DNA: TGCAGTGCTAGAGATTTCGGTCACAATCAGCCCCAGCATTTT
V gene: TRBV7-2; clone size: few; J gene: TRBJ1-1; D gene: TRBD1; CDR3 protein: CASSATGTGGGGAFF; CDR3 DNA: TGTGCCAGCAGCGCAACCGGGACAGGCGGTGGGGGGGCTTTCTTT
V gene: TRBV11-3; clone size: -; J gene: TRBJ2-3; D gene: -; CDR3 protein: CASSPGVSSTDTQYF; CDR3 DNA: TGTGCCAGCAGTCCGGGGGTGTCGAGCACAGATACGCAGTATTTT
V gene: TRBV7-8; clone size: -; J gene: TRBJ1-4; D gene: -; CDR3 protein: CASSLVSATNEKLFF; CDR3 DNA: TGTGCCAGCAGCTTAGTATCTGCAACTAATGAAAAACTGTTTTTT
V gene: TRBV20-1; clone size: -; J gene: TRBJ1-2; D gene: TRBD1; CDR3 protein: CSASAGGDGYTF; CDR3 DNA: TGCAGTGCTAGCGCAGGGGGTGATGGCTACACCTTC
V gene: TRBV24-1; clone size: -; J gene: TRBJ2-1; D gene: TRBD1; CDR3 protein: CATNTGTGGSDEQFF; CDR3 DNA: TGTGCCACAAACACCGGGACAGGGGGTTCCGATGAGCAGTTCTTC
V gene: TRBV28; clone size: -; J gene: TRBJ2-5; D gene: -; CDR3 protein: CASSSHILAPGETQYF; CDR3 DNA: TGTGCCAGCAGTTCCCATATTTTGGCGCCGGGGGAGACCCAGTACTTC
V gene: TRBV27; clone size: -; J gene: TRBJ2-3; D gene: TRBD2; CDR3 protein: CASGPLAGGPGTDTQYF; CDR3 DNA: TGTGCCAGCGGCCCACTAGCGGGGGGGCCTGGCACAGATACGCAGTATTTT
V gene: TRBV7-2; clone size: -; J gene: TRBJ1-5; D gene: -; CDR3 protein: CASRKNGGSNQPQHF; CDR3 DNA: TGTGCCAGCAGAAAGAATGGGGGTAGCAATCAGCCCCAGCATTTT
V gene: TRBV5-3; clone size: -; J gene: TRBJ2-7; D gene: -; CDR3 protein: CASSSATGSAYEQYF; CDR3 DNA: TGTGCCAGCAGCTCGGCGACAGGTTCAGCCTACGAGCAGTACTTC
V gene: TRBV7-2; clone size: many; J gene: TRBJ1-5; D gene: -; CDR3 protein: CASSPPGGNQPQHF; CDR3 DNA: TGTGCCAGCAGCCCCCCTGGGGGCAATCAGCCCCAGCATTTT
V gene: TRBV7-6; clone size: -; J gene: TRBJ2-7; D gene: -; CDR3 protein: CASSPLGEEGYF; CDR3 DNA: TGTGCCAGCAGCCCATTAGGGGAGGAGGGGTACTTC
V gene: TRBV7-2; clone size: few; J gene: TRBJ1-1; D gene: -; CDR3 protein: CASSRNVGSTEAFF; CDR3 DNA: TGTGCCAGCAGCCGCAACGTTGGGAGCACTGAAGCTTTCTTT
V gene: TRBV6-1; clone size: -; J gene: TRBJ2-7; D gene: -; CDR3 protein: CASRNGGPPYEQYF; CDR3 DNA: TGTGCCAGCAGAAACGGGGGGCCACCCTACGAGCAGTACTTC